The T cell receptor beta chain described here comes from a study of cytomegalovirus exposure and HLA in healthy donors. Study-level points and caveats: Highly shared variants forming one cluster were likely a sequencing artifact. Several of the most significant clusters appeared linked to common viral pathogens, based on a later analysis. An analysis done earlier found most TCR beta V segments productive about 87% or about 30% of the time. Most TCRs appeared rarely, but some public TCRs recurred in many donors.

PCR involved 60 Vbeta and 13 Jbeta primers. Profiled with immunoSEQ multiplex PCR; TCRdb holds only in-frame clones, not every one. The sample lists about 140,000 clones, just under 85% seen once, with less than 1.5% in the top ten. A note on this clone: The antigen is not known.

Germline CDR1 reads SGHNT; CDR2 reads YYREEE (reference sequence). CDR3 size: 14 residues. V shed 1 base, J shed 6 bases, and the junction held 4 bases outside the gene matches. The material sequenced was PBMCs. V gene TRBV5-4 combines with J gene TRBJ2-1; 7 nucleotides match TRBD1. This TCR was sampled from a man aged 30-40 years in good health and CMV-seropositive. The CDR3 nucleotides are TGTGCCAGCAGCTTGTACCAGGGGGTCAATGAGCAGTTCTTC. Translating gives CASSLYQGVNEQFF.